The clone carrying this T cell receptor (beta chain) occurred a few times. Its antigen is undetermined. The CDR3 is made up of 16 amino acids. Per germline, CDR1 SGHRS and CDR2 YFSETQ. Trimming took 0 bases from V and 1 from J; bases not matched to a gene: 5. These data are taken from a study of T cells in Graves' hyperthyroidism and ophthalmopathy. No ophthalmopathy progression within 18 months constituted stable Graves' hyperthyroidism. Those patients with uncontrolled infection, other autoimmune disease, pregnancy or lactation were excluded. General observations from the study: Researchers report that a 13 V-J model separated ophthalmopathy from stable hyperthyroidism.

RNA transcripts gave rise to amplified TCR beta CDR3 regions. A first-round RT-PCR of the TCR CDR3 used the HTBI primer set. Using its own MiXCR run on the multiplex PCR reads, TCRdb lists one record per CDR3 protein. The sample lists around 450,000 distinct CDR3 sequences; roughly an eighth were seen once. The chain carries TRBV5-1 and TRBJ2-3, with 7 bases matching TRBD1. The receptor comes from a woman between 18 and 30 years old with Graves' hyperthyroidism. The sequenced sample consisted of blood. CDR3 in amino acids: CASSLGQGLGTDTQYF. The CDR3 bases are TGCGCCAGCAGCTTGGGACAGGGATTGGGCACAGATACGCAGTATTTT.